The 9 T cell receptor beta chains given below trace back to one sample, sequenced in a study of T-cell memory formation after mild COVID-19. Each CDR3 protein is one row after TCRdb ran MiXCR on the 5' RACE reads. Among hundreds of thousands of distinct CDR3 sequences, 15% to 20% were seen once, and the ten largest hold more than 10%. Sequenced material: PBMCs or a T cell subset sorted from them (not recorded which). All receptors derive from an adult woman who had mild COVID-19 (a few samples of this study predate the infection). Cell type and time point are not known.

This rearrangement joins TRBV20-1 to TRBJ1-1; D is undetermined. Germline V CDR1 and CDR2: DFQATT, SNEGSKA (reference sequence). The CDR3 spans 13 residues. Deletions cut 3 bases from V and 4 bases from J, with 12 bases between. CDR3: CSASGVAGTEAFF. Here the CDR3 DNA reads TGCAGTGCTAGCGGTGTGGCGGGCACTGAAGCTTTCTTT.

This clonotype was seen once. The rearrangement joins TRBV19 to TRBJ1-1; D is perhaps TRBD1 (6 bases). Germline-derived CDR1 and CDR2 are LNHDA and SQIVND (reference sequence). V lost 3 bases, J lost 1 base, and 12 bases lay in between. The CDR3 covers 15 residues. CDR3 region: CASSMRTARNTEAFF. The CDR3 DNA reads TGTGCCAGTAGTATGAGGACAGCGAGGAACACTGAAGCTTTCTTT.

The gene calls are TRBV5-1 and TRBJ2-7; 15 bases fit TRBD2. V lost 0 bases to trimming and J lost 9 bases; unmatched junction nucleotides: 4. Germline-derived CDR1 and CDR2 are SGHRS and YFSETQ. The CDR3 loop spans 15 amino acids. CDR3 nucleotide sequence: TGCGCCAGCAGCTTGGAGGGACTAGCGGGAGGCGGGCAGTACTTC. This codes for CASSLEGLAGGGQYF. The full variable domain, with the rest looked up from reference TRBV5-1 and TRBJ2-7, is KAGVTQTPRYLIKTRGQQVTLSCSPISGHRSVSWYQQTPGQGLQFLFEYFSETQRNKGNFPGRFSGRQFSNSRSEMNVSTLELGDSALYLCASSLEGLAGGGQYFGPGTRLTVT.

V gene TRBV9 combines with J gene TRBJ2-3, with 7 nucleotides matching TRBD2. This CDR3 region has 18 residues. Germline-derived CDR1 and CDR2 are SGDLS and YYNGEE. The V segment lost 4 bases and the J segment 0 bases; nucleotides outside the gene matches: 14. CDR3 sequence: CASSQRLYGGTSTDTQYF. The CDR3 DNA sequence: TGTGCCAGCAGCCAACGCCTTTACGGGGGGACTAGCACAGATACGCAGTATTTT. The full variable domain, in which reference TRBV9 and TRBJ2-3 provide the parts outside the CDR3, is DSGVTQTPKHLITATGQRVTLRCSPRSGDLSVYWYQQSLDQGLQFLIQYYNGEERAKGNILERFSAQQFPDLHSELNLSSLELGDSALYFCASSQRLYGGTSTDTQYFGPGTRLTVL.

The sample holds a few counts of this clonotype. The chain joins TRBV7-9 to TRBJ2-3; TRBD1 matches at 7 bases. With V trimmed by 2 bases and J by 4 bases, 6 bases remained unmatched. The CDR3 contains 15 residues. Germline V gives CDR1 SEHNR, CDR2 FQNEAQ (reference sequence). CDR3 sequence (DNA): TGTGCCAGCAGCTTACTGGGACAGTCGTCAGATACGCAGTATTTT. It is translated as CASSLLGQSSDTQYF. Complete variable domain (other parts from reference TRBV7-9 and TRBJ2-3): DTGVSQNPRHKITKRGQNVTFRCDPISEHNRLYWYRQTLGQGPEFLTYFQNEAQLEKSRLLSDRFSAERPKGSFSTLEIQRTEQGDSAMYLCASSLLGQSSDTQYFGPGTRLTVL.

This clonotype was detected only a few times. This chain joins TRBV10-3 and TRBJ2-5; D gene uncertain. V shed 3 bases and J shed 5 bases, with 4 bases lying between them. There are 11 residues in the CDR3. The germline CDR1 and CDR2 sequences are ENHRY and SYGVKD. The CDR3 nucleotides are TGTGCCATCAGTGATGTGGAGACCCAGTACTTC. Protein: CAISDVETQYF.

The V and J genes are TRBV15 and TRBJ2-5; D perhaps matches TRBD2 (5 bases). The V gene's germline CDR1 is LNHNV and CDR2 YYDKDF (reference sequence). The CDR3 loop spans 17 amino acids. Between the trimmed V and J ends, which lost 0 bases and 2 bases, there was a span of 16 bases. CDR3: CATSRDLIVGEQETQYF. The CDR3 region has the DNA TGTGCCACCAGCAGAGATTTGATCGTCGGGGAACAAGAGACCCAGTACTTC.

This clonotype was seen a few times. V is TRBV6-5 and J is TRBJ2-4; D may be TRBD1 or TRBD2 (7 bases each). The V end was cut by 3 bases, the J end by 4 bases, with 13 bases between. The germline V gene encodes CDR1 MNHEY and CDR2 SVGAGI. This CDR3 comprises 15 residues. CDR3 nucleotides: TGTGCCAGCAGTTATAACAGGGGAGGGAAAAACATTCAGTACTTC. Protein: CASSYNRGGKNIQYF.

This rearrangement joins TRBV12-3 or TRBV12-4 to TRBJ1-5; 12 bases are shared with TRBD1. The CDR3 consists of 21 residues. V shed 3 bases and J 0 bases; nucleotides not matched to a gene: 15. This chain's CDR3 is CASSFKGTGGGGPGSNQPQHF. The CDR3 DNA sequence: TGTGCCAGCAGTTTTAAAGGGACAGGGGGCGGGGGACCGGGTAGCAATCAGCCCCAGCATTTT.